This TCR beta chain appears in the sequencing data of a study of T cell responses to AZD1222 COVID-19 vaccine. Points from the study as a whole: Spike-specific TCR breadth and depth grew following two AZD1222 doses. Epitopes outside B.1.351 and B.1.1.7 mutated regions reportedly drew nearly half of spike TCRs. Baseline seropositives among AZD1222 recipients totaled only five or six. Sampling that yielded the repertoires occurred only after the peak T cell response.

This clone was counted once. Its antigen is not identified. The protocol was immunoSEQ multiplex PCR, while the TCRdb copy is restricted to in-frame clones and leaves out a portion. This sample has around 100,000 clones, with roughly 86% found just once. This CDR3 contains 17 residues. Deletions cut 3 bases from V and 3 bases from J, with 20 bases between. Germline V gives CDR1 SGHTA, CDR2 FQGNSA. The sequence was obtained from an adult in good health. This chain connects TRBV7-2 to TRBJ1-1, with D perhaps matching TRBD1 (5 bases). Source: peripheral blood, taken on day 0 of AZD1222 vaccination. CDR3 sequence: CASSFLFLGGDDTEAFF. Written as DNA, the CDR3 is TGTGCCAGCAGCTTTCTCTTTCTTGGCGGGGACGACACTGAAGCTTTCTTT.